Listed below are T cell receptor beta chains from one sample, sequenced in a study of T-cell reconstitution after alpha-beta-depleted transplantation in children. TCRdb re-called the PCR reads with MiXCR, one entry per CDR3 protein. The data contain 700,000 to 850,000 distinct CDR3 sequences, approximately 15% of them singletons. This material consisted of PBMCs, mostly from graft donor cells, taken 360 days after TCRalphabeta/CD19-depleted stem cell transplant. The receptors were gathered from a male patient younger than 18 who had a stem cell transplant for acute lymphoblastic leukemia, so the T cells may come from the graft donor. Both conserved end residues are part of each CDR3. Fields, in order: V gene, D gene, J gene, clone size, CDR3 DNA, CDR3 protein. The D gene is left open where the match is weak. The size field is filled for only some rows; it gives once, few, many or a size class.

V: TRBV6-1
D: -
J: TRBJ1-1
size: few
DNA: TGTGCCAGCAGTGAAATTAACTCGGAAGCTTTCTTT
CDR3: CASSEINSEAFF

V: TRBV7-8
D: TRBD2
J: TRBJ2-5
size: -
DNA: TGTGCCAGCAGAACGGTCCGTAAGCGGGAGGGCCAAGAGACCCAGTACTTC
CDR3: CASRTVRKREGQETQYF

V: TRBV5-1
D: -
J: TRBJ2-3
size: -
DNA: TGCGCCAGCCAACCGGGACCCACCACAGATACGCAGTATTTT
CDR3: CASQPGPTTDTQYF

V: TRBV7-2
D: -
J: TRBJ2-2
size: -
DNA: TGTGCCAGCAGCTTAGCTAAGACAGCAACCGGGGAGCTGTTTTTT
CDR3: CASSLAKTATGELFF

V: TRBV24-1
D: -
J: TRBJ2-1
size: -
DNA: TGTGCCACCAGTGACCCGGGGAGTTCCAATGAGCAGTTCTTC
CDR3: CATSDPGSSNEQFF

V: TRBV5-1
D: -
J: TRBJ2-1
size: -
DNA: TGCGCCAGCACTGCGGGCTGGAGGGAAAGGGGGAAAATGGGCCTATGGGCCTACAATGAGCAGTTCTTC
CDR3: CASTAGWRERGKMGLWAYNEQFF

V: TRBV6-1
D: TRBD1
J: TRBJ2-1
size: -
DNA: TGTGCCAGCACCTCGTTAGGGGACAGTCCTTACAATGAGCAGTTCTTC
CDR3: CASTSLGDSPYNEQFF

V: TRBV4-2
D: TRBD2
J: TRBJ2-7
size: -
DNA: TGTGCCAGCAACCAAGAGACGTCAGGACTAGCTCTATACGAGCAGTACTTC
CDR3: CASNQETSGLALYEQYF

V: TRBV7-3
D: -
J: TRBJ2-3
size: many
DNA: TGTGCCAGCAGCTTAGGGCCCCCGATACATACGCAGTATTTT
CDR3: CASSLGPPIHTQYF

V: TRBV19
D: TRBD2
J: TRBJ2-1
size: -
DNA: TGTGCCAGTAGTATATTCCCCGAGCGGGAGAATAATGAGCAGTTCTTC
CDR3: CASSIFPERENNEQFF

V: TRBV12-3/TRBV12-4
D: -
J: TRBJ2-7
size: -
DNA: TGTGCCAGCACCCCCTTCTCTGGGCTAGCCAAAGGGGAGCAGTACTTC
CDR3: CASTPFSGLAKGEQYF

V: TRBV5-1
D: TRBD2
J: TRBJ2-1
size: -
DNA: TGCGCCAGCAGCCCACCGGGACTAGCGAATTACAATGAGCAGTTCTTC
CDR3: CASSPPGLANYNEQFF

V: TRBV11-2
D: -
J: TRBJ2-5
size: few
DNA: TGTGCCAGCAGCTTGGGACCGACAGCGTACCAAGAGACCCAGTACTTC
CDR3: CASSLGPTAYQETQYF

V: TRBV9
D: -
J: TRBJ2-1
size: -
DNA: TGTGCCAGCAGCGCCTCAGGGATTTCCTACAATGAGCAGTTCTTC
CDR3: CASSASGISYNEQFF

V: TRBV27
D: -
J: TRBJ1-5
size: many
DNA: TGTGCCAGCAGTCGAAATTTTCGGTATAGCAATCAGCCCCAGCATTTT
CDR3: CASSRNFRYSNQPQHF